One sample yielded the 26 T cell receptor beta chains listed below, sequenced in a study of PD-L1 blockade in urothelial cancer. Method: immunoSEQ multiplex PCR; TCRdb's copy keeps in-frame clones and lacks some. This sample has about 87,000 clones, with 84% found just once. Documented time point: pretreatment peripheral blood. The specimen comprised PBMCs, sampled around atezolizumab (anti-PD-L1) treatment. These receptors were collected from a man aged 55-75 years with urothelial cancer.

The chain recombines TRBV7-8 with TRBJ2-1, with unresolved D. Trimming removed 5 bases from V and 2 bases from J, with 4 bases in between. The CDR3 is 12 residues long. The germline gives CDR1 SGHVS, CDR2 FQNEAQ. The CDR3 is CASSQTYNEQFF. Written as DNA, the CDR3 is TGTGCCAGCAGCCAGACCTACAATGAGCAGTTCTTC.

The CDR3 nucleotides read TGTGCCAGCAGAGAGGCGGGGCCTAACACTGAAGCTTTCTTT. Its protein product is CASREAGPNTEAFF. The chain carries TRBV6-6 and TRBJ1-1; possible D gene TRBD1, 5 bases. Germline assignment: CDR1 MNHNY and CDR2 SVGAGI (reference sequence). Trimming cost V 6 bases and J 2 bases, with 13 bases left between them. This CDR3 has 14 amino acids.

This chain joins TRBV4-3 and TRBJ2-7; no definite D call. There are 16 residues in the CDR3. Germline lookup yields CDR1 LGHNA and CDR2 YSLEER. V was trimmed by 0 bases and J by 3 bases, leaving 15 bases between them. This CDR3 reads CASSQEARADRYEQYF. The CDR3 nucleotides are TGCGCCAGCAGCCAAGAAGCTCGCGCGGATCGCTACGAGCAGTACTTC.

This chain links TRBV6-6 with TRBJ1-1; D uncertain. V was clipped by 6 bases and J by 5 bases, with 13 bases between them. This CDR3 comprises 13 residues. The germline V gene has CDR1 MNHNY and CDR2 SVGAGI (reference sequence). The CDR3 DNA follows: TGTGCCAGCAGGGAGGGTAGGGTAACTGAAGCTTTCTTT. Translating gives CASREGRVTEAFF.

The chain uses TRBV9 and TRBJ2-7; 8 positions match TRBD1. Germline CDR1 and CDR2: SGDLS and YYNGEE. The CDR3 runs 14 residues. V shed 5 bases, J shed 5 bases, and the junction held 9 bases outside the gene matches. The CDR3 sequence is CASSTGTGSDEQYF. The CDR3 DNA sequence: TGTGCCAGCAGTACCGGGACAGGATCCGACGAGCAGTACTTC.

J is TRBJ1-1 and V is TRBV5-1; no clear D. V was shortened by 0 bases and J by 5 bases, with 14 bases between the two germline ends. There are 15 residues in the CDR3. The germline gives CDR1 SGHRS, CDR2 YFSETQ. The CDR3, as DNA: TGCGCCAGCAGCTTGGTTTGGTCGAGTCGGACTGAAGCTTTCTTT. It translates to CASSLVWSSRTEAFF.

This chain joins TRBV29-1 and TRBJ2-1, with 14 nucleotides matching TRBD2. The CDR3 contains 15 residues. V lost 6 bases to trimming and J lost 10 bases; unmatched junction nucleotides: 11. CDR1 and CDR2 (germline): SQVTM, ANQGSEA. This CDR3 reads CSVEKGLAGAGEQFF. The DNA for the CDR3 is TGCAGCGTAGAGAAGGGACTAGCGGGGGCTGGAGAGCAGTTCTTC.

This chain links TRBV6-1 with TRBJ1-4; D may be TRBD1 (5 bases). This CDR3 spans 14 amino acids. Germline CDR1 and CDR2: MNHNS and SASEGT. V lost 3 bases and J 3 bases, leaving 8 bases between the germline ends. The CDR3 here is CASSEQGSNEKLFF. CDR3 nucleotides: TGTGCCAGCAGTGAGCAGGGATCTAATGAAAAACTGTTTTTT.

This clone was seen a handful of times. The V and J genes are TRBV5-4 and TRBJ2-7; the match to TRBD1 covers 7 bases. Per germline, CDR1 SGHNT and CDR2 YYREEE (reference sequence). The V and J ends lost 4 bases and 9 bases, in that order; junction bases with no gene match: 7. The CDR3 covers 12 residues. For the CDR3, the DNA is TGTGCCAGCAGCGGGACAGAAGAATCGCAGTACTTC. Protein sequence: CASSGTEESQYF.

This clone was counted between two and nine times. V gene TRBV11-2 combines with J gene TRBJ1-4, with D perhaps TRBD1 (5 bases). The CDR3 contains 15 residues. Trimming took off 5 bases at V and 6 bases at J, with 16 bases between the two ends. The germline gives CDR1 SGHAT, CDR2 FQNNGV. The CDR3 here is CASSPLGRGDEKLFF. DNA of the CDR3: TGTGCCAGCAGCCCTCTGGGGAGGGGCGATGAAAAACTGTTTTTT.

This clone showed up just once. The chain carries TRBV10-3 and TRBJ2-7; tentatively, D is TRBD1 (5 bases). CDR3 length equals 14 residues. Trimming took off 6 bases at V and 3 bases at J, with 15 bases between the two ends. CDR1 is ENHRY, CDR2 SYGVKD, per germline. CDR3 sequence (DNA): TGTGCCATCAGCAAGACAGACCTCAGCTACGAGCAGTACTTC. Protein: CAISKTDLSYEQYF.

The chain couples TRBV11-2 to TRBJ2-7; 10 nucleotides align to TRBD2. The length of the CDR3 is 16 residues. CDR1 is SGHAT, CDR2 FQNNGV, per germline. J was trimmed by 0 bases and V by 5 bases; bases with no gene match: 7. CDR3: CASSPVAGGPSYEQYF. In DNA form, the CDR3 reads TGTGCCAGCAGCCCGGTAGCGGGGGGCCCCTCCTACGAGCAGTACTTC. Full variable domain (rest looked up from reference TRBV11-2 and TRBJ2-7): EAGVAQSPRYKIIEKRQSVAFWCNPISGHATLYWYQQILGQGPKLLIQFQNNGVVDDSQLPKDRFSAERLKGVDSTLKIQPAKLEDSAVYLCASSPVAGGPSYEQYFGPGTRLTVT.

The V gene is TRBV19, the J gene TRBJ2-6; D is perhaps TRBD2 (6 bases). The V and J ends lost 0 bases and 2 bases respectively, with 14 bases between them. The CDR3 runs to 18 residues. Germline V CDR1 and CDR2: LNHDA, SQIVND (reference sequence). The CDR3 is CASSIEEGRTPGANVLTF. CDR3 in DNA: TGTGCCAGTAGTATAGAGGAGGGCAGGACCCCTGGGGCCAACGTCCTGACTTTC.

The V gene is TRBV11-2, the J gene TRBJ2-7; tentatively, D is TRBD2 (6 bases). V lost 4 bases and J 0 bases, leaving 16 bases between the germline ends. The V gene's germline CDR1 is SGHAT and CDR2 FQNNGV. The CDR3 is made up of 16 amino acids. CDR3 DNA sequence: TGTGCCAGCAGCTCCCCCGGGAGAGCGGACTCCTACGAGCAGTACTTC. Its protein is CASSSPGRADSYEQYF.

This clone showed up just once. The chain joins TRBV10-1 to TRBJ2-7; TRBD1 aligns across 10 bases. With 1 base clipped from V and 6 bases from J, the junction kept 6 bases outside the gene matches. CDR1 and CDR2 (germline): WNHNN, SYGVQD (reference sequence). The CDR3 runs 15 residues. CDR3 sequence (DNA): TGCGCCAGCAGTGAGTTCGACAGGGGGCGCAGCGAGCAGTACTTC. Encoded protein: CASSEFDRGRSEQYF.

V and J are TRBV21-1 and TRBJ1-5. TRBV21-1 is tagged as a pseudogene. The CDR3 is 12 amino acids. CDR3 coding DNA: TGTGCCAGCAAACCCAGACGGGAGCCCCAGCATTTT. Its translation is CASKPRREPQHF.

The genes are TRBV7-7 and TRBJ2-1; 9 nucleotides align to TRBD1. CDR1 and CDR2 from the germline V gene are SSHAT and FNYEAQ (reference sequence). The CDR3 has 13 amino acids. V shed 4 bases, J shed 9 bases, and the junction held 4 bases outside the gene matches. The CDR3 region has the DNA TGTGCCAGCAGCTCGGACAGGGGAGGTGAGCAGTTCTTC. Translating gives CASSSDRGGEQFF.

J is TRBJ1-4 and V is TRBV28, with D perhaps TRBD1 (5 bases). V was cut by 5 bases and J by 4 bases, with 8 bases left in between. Germline V gene sequence: CDR1 MDHEN, CDR2 SYDVKM. The CDR3 has 13 residues. The CDR3 DNA reads as TGTGCCAGCAGTCGCAGGGTTAATGAAAAACTGTTTTTT. Its protein product is CASSRRVNEKLFF.

As DNA, the CDR3 is TGTGCCAGCAGCTTGGCCAGGGGACTAGCCACAGATACGCAGTATTTT. This sequence encodes CASSLARGLATDTQYF. The chain recombines TRBV5-4 with TRBJ2-3, with TRBD2 matching 9 bases. Trimming took 0 bases from V and 2 from J; bases not matched to a gene: 4. The germline V gene encodes CDR1 SGHNT and CDR2 YYREEE (reference sequence). This CDR3 region has 16 residues.

The chain couples TRBV11-2 to TRBJ2-1; TRBD2 matches 9 bases. Trimming at V came to 4 bases and at J to 9 bases, leaving 13 bases not matched to a gene. Germline values: CDR1 SGHAT, CDR2 FQNNGV. The CDR3 is 16 amino acids. In DNA form, the CDR3 reads TGTGCCAGCAGCTCTCCGGGGGTAGCGGGAGTTGGTGAGCAGTTCTTC. This codes for CASSSPGVAGVGEQFF.

The chain carries TRBV4-1 and TRBJ2-4, with D perhaps matching TRBD2 (7 bases). This CDR3 spans 15 amino acids. Germline lookup yields CDR1 MGHRA and CDR2 YSYEKL. V was trimmed by 2 bases and J by 4 bases, leaving 12 bases between them. This chain's CDR3 is CASSQPRGGKNIQYF. CDR3 bases: TGCGCCAGCAGCCAACCTAGGGGGGGGAAAAACATTCAGTACTTC.

CDR3 in DNA: TGTGCCAGCAGCCCCCCGGGAGGGCGGAATAATGAGCAGTTCTTC. Its translation: CASSPPGGRNNEQFF. J is TRBJ2-1 and V is TRBV28; TRBD2 agrees at 8 bases. V lost 6 bases and J lost 7; bases outside the gene matches: 11. This CDR3 comprises 15 residues. Germline CDR1 MDHEN, CDR2 SYDVKM.

The chain couples TRBV30 to TRBJ2-5; D gene unclear. The CDR3 runs 11 residues. Trimming shortened V by 0 bases and J by 5 bases, and 4 bases separated the two germline ends. Germline loops: CDR1 GTSNPN, CDR2 SVGIG (reference sequence). The chain's CDR3 is CAWSVGETQYF. CDR3 in DNA: TGTGCCTGGAGTGTCGGGGAGACCCAGTACTTC.

The J gene is TRBJ2-7, the V gene TRBV10-1; 8 bases are a match to TRBD2. V shed 7 bases, J shed 1 base, and the junction held 6 bases outside the gene matches. CDR3 length equals 14 residues. CDR1 WNHNN and CDR2 SYGVQD come from the germline V gene (reference sequence). The CDR3 DNA reads TGCGCCAGCAATGAAAGCGGGAGTTCCTACGAGCAGTACTTC. Amino acid sequence: CASNESGSSYEQYF.

The chain couples TRBV25-1 to TRBJ2-1; D might be TRBD1 (5 bases). Germline V CDR1 and CDR2: MGHDK, SYGVNS. The CDR3 contains 13 residues. Trimming left V 2 bases short and J 4 bases short, with 6 bases between. CDR3 loop: CASSEAGYNEQFF. For the CDR3, the DNA is TGTGCCAGCAGTGAAGCAGGGTACAATGAGCAGTTCTTC.

This chain joins TRBV5-1 and TRBJ2-1; 7 bases are shared with TRBD1. The CDR3 has 14 amino acids. Per the germline V gene, CDR1 is SGHRS and CDR2 is YFSETQ. Trimming cost V 4 bases and J 3 bases; bases outside gene matches: 4. CDR3 DNA: TGCGCCAGCAGCAGAGGGGACAGCTACAATGAGCAGTTCTTC. Protein: CASSRGDSYNEQFF.